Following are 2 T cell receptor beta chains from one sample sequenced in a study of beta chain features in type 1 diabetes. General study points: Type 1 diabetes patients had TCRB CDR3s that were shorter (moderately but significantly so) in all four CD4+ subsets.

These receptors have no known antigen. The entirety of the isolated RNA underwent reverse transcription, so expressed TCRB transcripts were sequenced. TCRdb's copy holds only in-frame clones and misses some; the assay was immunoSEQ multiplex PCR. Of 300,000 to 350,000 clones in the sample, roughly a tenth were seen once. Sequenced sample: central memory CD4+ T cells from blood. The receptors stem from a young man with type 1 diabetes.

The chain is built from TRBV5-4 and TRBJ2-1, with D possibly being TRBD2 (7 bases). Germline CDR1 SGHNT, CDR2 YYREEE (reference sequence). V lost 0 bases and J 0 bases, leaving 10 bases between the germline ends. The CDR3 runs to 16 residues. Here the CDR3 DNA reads TGTGCCAGCAGCTTGGCCGGGGGGCCCTCCTACAATGAGCAGTTCTTC. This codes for CASSLAGGPSYNEQFF. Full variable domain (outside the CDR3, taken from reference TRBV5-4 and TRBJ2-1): ETGVTQSPTHLIKTRGQQVTLRCSSQSGHNTVSWYQQALGQGPQFIFQYYREEENGRGNFPPRFSGLQFPNYSSELNVNALELDDSALYLCASSLAGGPSYNEQFFGPGTRLTVL.

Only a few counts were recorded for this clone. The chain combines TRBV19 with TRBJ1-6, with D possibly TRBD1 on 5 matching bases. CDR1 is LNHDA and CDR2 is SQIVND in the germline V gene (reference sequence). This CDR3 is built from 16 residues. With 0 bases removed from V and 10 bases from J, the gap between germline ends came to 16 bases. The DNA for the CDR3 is TGTGCCAGTAGTATAGATCGTTCAGGGAAGGGCTCACCCCTCCACTTT. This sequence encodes CASSIDRSGKGSPLHF.